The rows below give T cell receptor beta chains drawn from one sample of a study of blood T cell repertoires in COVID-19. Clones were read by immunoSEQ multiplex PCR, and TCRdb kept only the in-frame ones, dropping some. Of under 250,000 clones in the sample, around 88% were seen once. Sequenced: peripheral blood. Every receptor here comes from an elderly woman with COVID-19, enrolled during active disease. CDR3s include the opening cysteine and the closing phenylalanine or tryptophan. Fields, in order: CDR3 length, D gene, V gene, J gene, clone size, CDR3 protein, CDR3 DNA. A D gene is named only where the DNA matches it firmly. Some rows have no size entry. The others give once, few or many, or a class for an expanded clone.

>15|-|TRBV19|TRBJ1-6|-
CASRETGHTYSPLHF
TGTGCCAGTAGAGAAACGGGACACACATATTCACCCCTCCACTTT
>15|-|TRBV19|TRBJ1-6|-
CASSTDRWSDSPLHF
TGTGCCAGTAGTACCGACAGGTGGTCGGATTCACCCCTCCACTTT
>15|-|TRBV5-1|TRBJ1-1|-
CASSRGGRENTEAFF
TGCGCCAGCAGCCGCGGAGGGAGAGAGAATACTGAAGCTTTCTTT
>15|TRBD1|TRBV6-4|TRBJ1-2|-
CASSAQTGSSYGYTF
TGTGCCAGCAGTGCCCAGACAGGGTCCTCCTATGGCTACACCTTC
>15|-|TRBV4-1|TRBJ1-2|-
CASSQDRGSRYGYTF
TGCGCCAGCAGCCAAGACAGGGGTTCCCGCTATGGCTACACCTTC
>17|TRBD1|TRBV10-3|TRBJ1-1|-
CAISALPGQGAGTEAFF
TGTGCCATCAGTGCTTTACCGGGACAGGGGGCAGGCACTGAAGCTTTCTTT
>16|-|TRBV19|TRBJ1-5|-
CASSISRAGSNQPQHF
TGTGCCAGTAGTATATCCCGGGCGGGGAGCAATCAGCCCCAGCATTTT
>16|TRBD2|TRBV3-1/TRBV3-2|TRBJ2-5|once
CASSREGRGAQETQYF
TGTGCCAGCAGCCGCGAGGGGCGGGGGGCCCAAGAGACCCAGTACTTC
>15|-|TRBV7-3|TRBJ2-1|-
CASSLNSGVYNEQFF
TGTGCCAGCAGCCTGAATTCCGGGGTCTACAATGAGCAGTTCTTC
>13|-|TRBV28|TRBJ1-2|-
CASSQVGDYGYTF
TGTGCCAGCAGCCAAGTAGGGGACTATGGCTACACCTTC
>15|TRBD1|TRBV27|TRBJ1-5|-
CASSLNRGDNQPQHF
TGTGCCAGCAGTTTAAACAGGGGAGACAATCAGCCCCAGCATTTT
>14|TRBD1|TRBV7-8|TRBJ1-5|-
CASSSTGQGQPQHF
TGTGCCAGCAGCTCGACAGGGCAGGGTCAGCCCCAGCATTTT
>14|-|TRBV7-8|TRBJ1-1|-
CASSPPSGYTEAFF
TGTGCCAGCAGCCCACCCTCAGGCTACACTGAAGCTTTCTTT
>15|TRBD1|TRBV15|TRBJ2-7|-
CATSRDLTGLGEQYF
TGTGCCACCAGCAGAGATCTGACAGGGCTTGGCGAGCAGTACTTC
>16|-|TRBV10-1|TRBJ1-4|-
CASSVKGRCTNEKLFF
TGCGCCAGCAGTGTAAAGGGGAGGTGCACTAATGAAAAACTGTTTTTT
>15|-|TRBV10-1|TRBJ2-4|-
CASRSPHVDKNIQYF
TGCGCCAGCAGGTCGCCACACGTTGACAAAAACATTCAGTACTTC
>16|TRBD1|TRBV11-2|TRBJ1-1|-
CASSIRQGALNTEAFF
TGTGCCAGCAGCATCCGACAGGGGGCGCTGAACACTGAAGCTTTCTTT
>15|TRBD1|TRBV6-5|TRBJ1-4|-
CASTSGGLGDEKLFF
TGTGCCAGCACCTCAGGGGGGTTGGGGGATGAAAAACTGTTTTTT
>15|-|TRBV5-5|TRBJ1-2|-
CASSLSPEGLGGYTF
TGTGCCAGCAGCTTGTCACCCGAGGGACTCGGCGGCTACACCTTC
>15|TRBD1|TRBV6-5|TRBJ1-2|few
CASSFRTGSTDGYTF
TGTGCCAGCAGTTTCCGGACAGGATCTACGGATGGCTACACCTTC
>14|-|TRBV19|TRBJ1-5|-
CASSIGANNQPQHF
TGTGCCAGTAGTATAGGGGCGAACAATCAGCCCCAGCATTTT
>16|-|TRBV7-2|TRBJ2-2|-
CASSFRDTSGTGELFF
TGTGCCAGCAGCTTCCGGGACACTTCGGGAACCGGGGAGCTGTTTTTT
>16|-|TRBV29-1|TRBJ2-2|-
CSVRNGEITNTGELFF
TGCAGCGTAAGAAACGGGGAAATCACGAACACCGGGGAGCTGTTTTTT
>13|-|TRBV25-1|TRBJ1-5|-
CASGWGENQPQHF
TGTGCCAGCGGTTGGGGCGAGAATCAGCCCCAGCATTTT
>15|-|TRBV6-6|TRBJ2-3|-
CASSREGLVTDTQYF
TGTGCCAGCAGTCGCGAAGGACTGGTCACAGATACGCAGTATTTT
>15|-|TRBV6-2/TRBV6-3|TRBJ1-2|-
CASSRSQAGNYGYTF
TGTGCCAGCAGCCGTTCCCAAGCGGGGAACTATGGCTACACCTTC